This TCR beta chain was found in a study of blood T cell repertoires in COVID-19. Across the whole study: The United States, Italy and Spain provided the acute and convalescent COVID-19 samples. In each case, the material was cDNA or gDNA derived from T cells, B-cell-depleted T cells, or PBMCs.

Clones were read by immunoSEQ multiplex PCR, and TCRdb kept only the in-frame ones, dropping some. The sample consists of around 200,000 clones, 65% to 80% of them appearing once. The CDR3 spans 15 residues. Germline assignment: CDR1 ENHRY and CDR2 SYGVKD. Trimming shortened V by 5 bases and J by 2 bases, and 12 bases separated the two germline ends. This TCR came from a man aged 45-65 years who had recovered from COVID-19. Sequencing was performed on peripheral blood. The gene calls are TRBV10-3 and TRBJ2-2; D is possibly TRBD1 (6 bases). The CDR3 coding sequence is TGTGCCATCAGTCCACAGGGAGTTAACACCGGGGAGCTGTTTTTT. Translated, it gives CAISPQGVNTGELFF.